The T cell receptor beta chain under discussion was sequenced for a study of neurological immune-mediated disorders. The overall study: For the roughly 35 multiple sclerosis patients, the disease was relapsing-remitting in around 31 and secondary progressive in 3. Whole-study results and caveats: Phylogenetic grouping put 18 of 34 multiple sclerosis patients' repertoires into one related-CDR3 cluster, a possible signature.

TCRdb re-analysed the 5' RACE reads in MiXCR, keeping a single row per CDR3 protein. The sample has approximately 59,000 distinct CDR3 sequences, more than 4.5% seen once. The unsorted libraries originated from 2 million PBMCs kept at -80 C. The germline V gene has CDR1 LGHDT and CDR2 YNNKEL (reference sequence). Trimming removed 2 bases at V and 5 bases at J, with 13 bases between. The CDR3 runs 14 residues. This clonotype was detected a few times. The antigen remains unidentified. Sequencing input: PBMCs. The receptor was derived from a human donor with multiple sclerosis. The donor label of this sample is uncertain. V is TRBV3-1 and J is TRBJ2-7; D is perhaps TRBD2 (6 bases). The DNA for the CDR3 is TGTGCCAGCAGCCAACCCGGAGGGTTCGACGAGCAGTACTTC. As protein: CASSQPGGFDEQYF.